Listed here are 27 T cell receptor beta chains from one sample, sequenced in a study of blood T cell repertoires in COVID-19. Libraries were prepared by immunoSEQ multiplex PCR; TCRdb keeps only in-frame clonotypes and omits some of them. The profile covers 200,000 to 300,000 clones, with about 83% appearing a single time and under 5% taken by the ten largest. Sequenced sample: peripheral blood. The receptors derive from a man aged 45-60 years with acute or convalescent COVID-19.

The V call is TRBV7-2, the J call TRBJ2-3; 8 bases are a match to TRBD2. CDR1 SGHTA and CDR2 FQGNSA come from the germline V gene. This CDR3 contains 15 residues. The V gene end was trimmed by 6 bases and the J gene end by 4 bases; junction bases not matched to a gene: 9. The chain's CDR3 is CASSPNSGNADTQYF. The CDR3 DNA follows: TGTGCCAGCAGTCCCAATAGCGGGAACGCAGATACGCAGTATTTT.

The V call is TRBV30, the J call TRBJ1-2; TRBD1 matches 8 bases. V was clipped by 6 bases and J by 3 bases; unmatched bases: 12. Germline V gene lookup returns CDR1 GTSNPN and CDR2 SVGIG (reference sequence). The CDR3 extends over 15 amino acids. CDR3 DNA: TGTGCCTGCCCCCCCCAGGACAGGGTGGACTATGGCTACACCTTC. Translating gives CACPPQDRVDYGYTF.

The chain joins TRBV5-4 to TRBJ2-7; D possibly corresponds to TRBD2 (5 bases). Trimming cost V 2 bases and J 6 bases, with 15 bases left between them. Per germline, CDR1 SGHNT and CDR2 YYREEE (reference sequence). CDR3 length: 14 residues. The CDR3 DNA reads TGTGCCAGCAGCTTCGCTAGGGAGCCCTCCGAGCAGTACTTC. This codes for CASSFAREPSEQYF.

The J gene is TRBJ2-7, the V gene TRBV15, with 7 bases lining up with TRBD1. The CDR3 contains 13 residues. Per the germline V gene, CDR1 is LNHNV and CDR2 is YYDKDF (reference sequence). V lost 5 bases to trimming and J lost 13 bases; unmatched junction nucleotides: 14. The CDR3 sequence: CATSGSRGTGDYF. CDR3 sequence (DNA): TGTGCCACCAGCGGAAGCCGAGGAACAGGGGATTACTTC.

This clone was seen many times. The chain is built from TRBV6-5 and TRBJ2-7; maybe TRBD1 (6 bases). Trimming took off 10 bases at V and 0 bases at J, with 13 bases between the two ends. The CDR3 spans 13 residues. Germline lookup yields CDR1 MNHEY and CDR2 SVGAGI. The CDR3 region is CATQQGPSYEQYF. The CDR3 DNA sequence: TGTGCCACCCAACAGGGACCCTCCTACGAGCAGTACTTC.

The chain uses TRBV6-5 and TRBJ2-6, with D perhaps TRBD1 (5 bases). The CDR3 sequence is 15 residues long. Germline V gene data show CDR1 as MNHEY and CDR2 as SVGAGI. V was clipped by 7 bases and J by 0 bases, with 10 bases between them. The CDR3 loop reads CASNGAASGANVLTF. CDR3 DNA: TGTGCCAGCAATGGGGCAGCCTCTGGGGCCAACGTCCTGACTTTC.

The V call is TRBV11-3, the J call TRBJ2-7; 8 bases match TRBD1. The CDR3 extends over 15 amino acids. The junction had 11 bases not matched to a gene; V was cut back by 6 bases and J by 4 bases. Germline values: CDR1 SGHNT, CDR2 YENEEA. The CDR3 coding sequence is TGTGCCAGCAGAACCCGACAGGGGCTGGCTTACGAGCAGTACTTC. It is translated as CASRTRQGLAYEQYF.

J is TRBJ2-7 and V is TRBV7-3; D is unresolved. V was clipped by 0 bases and J by 6 bases, with 9 bases between them. From germline, CDR1 is SGHTA and CDR2 FQGTGA. The CDR3 length is 13 residues. The CDR3 DNA is TGTGCCAGCAGCTTAACTCTAAACGGCGAGCAGTACTTC. This gives the protein CASSLTLNGEQYF.

CDR3 residues: CASSLSGSGPNTEAFF. The CDR3 DNA is TGTGCCAGCAGCTTGTCGGGGTCAGGACCGAACACTGAAGCTTTCTTT. This rearrangement joins TRBV5-5 to TRBJ1-1; D uncertain. This CDR3 contains 16 residues. CDR1 and CDR2 (germline): SGHKS, YYEKEE (reference sequence). Trimming took off 1 base at V and 1 base at J, with 14 bases between the two ends.

The chain is built from TRBV19 and TRBJ1-6, with D maybe TRBD1 (6 bases). Germline CDR1 is LNHDA and CDR2 is SQIVND (reference sequence). The germline V and J ends were trimmed by 5 bases and 7 bases, with 15 bases remaining between them. This CDR3 is built from 15 residues. As DNA, the CDR3 is TGTGCCAGTAGTCTAGGACAGAGCCTCAATTCACCCCTCCACTTT. This codes for CASSLGQSLNSPLHF.

This chain uses TRBV5-1 with TRBJ1-2, with 9 positions matching TRBD1. Trimming cost V 4 bases and J 0 bases; bases outside gene matches: 4. Germline V CDR1 and CDR2: SGHRS, YFSETQ. CDR3 size: 15 residues. CDR3 bases: TGCGCCAGCAGCGAGACAGGGGGGCCTAACTATGGCTACACCTTC. It yields the protein CASSETGGPNYGYTF.

This clone was picked up a small number of times. Without the conserved terminal phenylalanine or tryptophan, this CDR3 likely stems from a read error. The DNA is omitted, as the CDR3 cannot be located on it reliably, and the CDR3 follows TCRdb's listing. The chain joins TRBV28 to TRBJ2-7; TRBD2 is taken as the D call from the table, unchecked against the DNA. 12 amino acids form the CDR3, both terminal residues included. CDR1 is MDHEN, CDR2 SYDVKM, per germline. CDR3 sequence reads: CASTPPRGPAHL.

CDR3 protein: CASSLTSGRAEQFF. The CDR3 nucleotides are TGCGCCAGCAGCTTGACTAGCGGGAGAGCTGAGCAGTTCTTC. V and J are TRBV5-1 and TRBJ2-1; 11 nucleotides align to TRBD2. Germline V gene lookup returns CDR1 SGHRS and CDR2 YFSETQ. The CDR3 loop spans 14 amino acids. Trimming took 1 base from V and 9 from J; bases not matched to a gene: 3.

With respect to this clone: Other DNA sequences in this sample translate to the same CDR3. This chain connects TRBV27 to TRBJ2-7; 7 bases match TRBD1. The ends lost 3 bases at V and 3 bases at J; junction bases unmatched: 5. The CDR3 contains 14 residues. Germline assignment: CDR1 MNHEY and CDR2 SMNVEV (reference sequence). CDR3 residues: CASSFTGASYEQYF. The CDR3, as DNA: TGTGCCAGCAGTTTTACAGGGGCAAGCTACGAGCAGTACTTC.

This sequence joins TRBV9 and TRBJ2-2, with TRBD2 matching over 7 bases. V shed 4 bases, J shed 8 bases, and the junction held 11 bases outside the gene matches. The CDR3 consists of 15 residues. Per the germline V gene, CDR1 is SGDLS and CDR2 is YYNGEE. CDR3 coding DNA: TGTGCCAGCAGCTCCCGGCAGGGAGGGGTGGGGGAGCTGTTTTTT. Protein product: CASSSRQGGVGELFF.

The chain combines TRBV5-4 with TRBJ2-1; 14 bases align to TRBD2. Per the germline V gene, CDR1 is SGHNT and CDR2 is YYREEE (reference sequence). This CDR3 contains 15 residues. V lost 4 bases and J lost 9; bases outside the gene matches: 6. The CDR3 loop is CASSQTSGRAAEQFF. The DNA for the CDR3 is TGTGCCAGCAGCCAGACTAGCGGGAGGGCCGCTGAGCAGTTCTTC.

The chain couples TRBV9 to TRBJ2-5; possibly TRBD2 for D (5 bases). Trimming left V 3 bases short and J 5 bases short, with 17 bases between. Looked up from germline, CDR1 is SGDLS and CDR2 is YYNGEE. The CDR3 is 15 residues long. The CDR3 loop is CASSASGSGMETQYF. CDR3 bases: TGTGCCAGCAGCGCCTCGGGTTCGGGAATGGAGACCCAGTACTTC.

This chain uses TRBV9 with TRBJ1-3, with a tentative D call TRBD1 (5 bases). From germline, CDR1 is SGDLS and CDR2 YYNGEE. The CDR3 extends over 13 amino acids. Trimming took 4 bases from V and 3 from J, leaving 8 bases between them. CDR3 sequence reads: CASSLDSGNTIYF. DNA of the CDR3: TGTGCCAGCAGCCTCGACAGTGGAAACACCATATATTTT.

The chain employs TRBV12-3 or TRBV12-4 and TRBJ1-2; D gene unclear. The CDR3 covers 13 residues. V was pared by 2 bases and J by 2 bases, with 6 bases between. CDR3 protein: CASSLHRNYGYTF. In DNA form, the CDR3 reads TGTGCCAGCAGTTTACACAGAAACTATGGCTACACCTTC.

This chain connects TRBV5-8 to TRBJ1-3; TRBD1 might be the D (6 bases). Germline lookup yields CDR1 SGHTS and CDR2 YDEGEE. The CDR3 loop spans 12 amino acids. Deletions cut 7 bases from V and 7 bases from J, with 12 bases between. CDR3 in DNA: TGTGCCAGCGGAACAGGGCTGAACACCATATATTTT. Translated: CASGTGLNTIYF.

This clone is a singleton in its sample. The chain links TRBV12-3 or TRBV12-4 to TRBJ1-6, with D perhaps matching TRBD1 (5 bases). The CDR3 is made up of 12 amino acids. V lost 5 bases to trimming and J lost 8 bases, with 7 bases between them. In DNA, the CDR3 is TGTGCCAGCAGTAAGACAGATTCACCCCTCCACTTT. This codes for CASSKTDSPLHF.

This chain uses TRBV2 with TRBJ2-7, with TRBD1 matching over 8 bases. Germline CDR1 is SNHLY and CDR2 is FYNNEI. The CDR3 spans 15 residues. Trimming removed 4 bases from V and 4 bases from J; junction bases left unmatched: 9. CDR3 coding DNA: TGTGCCAGCAGTGCTGGTATCGGACAGGGTTACGAGCAGTACTTC. Translated: CASSAGIGQGYEQYF.

The chain has TRBV6-5 and TRBJ2-7; D might be TRBD1 (5 bases). Trimming shortened V by 2 bases and J by 3 bases, and 11 bases separated the two germline ends. Germline CDR1 and CDR2: MNHEY and SVGAGI. CDR3 length equals 14 residues. The CDR3 here is CASSYTAGNYEQYF. The CDR3 bases are TGTGCCAGCAGTTACACCGCAGGGAACTACGAGCAGTACTTC.

The chain combines TRBV12-3 or TRBV12-4 with TRBJ2-7; D gene ambiguous. The ends were cut back, 4 bases at V and 5 bases at J, with 9 bases in the middle. The CDR3 length is 12 residues. This chain's CDR3 is CASSWAAHEQYF. The DNA for the CDR3 is TGTGCCAGCAGTTGGGCAGCCCACGAGCAGTACTTC.

The chain employs TRBV28 and TRBJ1-5; 10 bases are a match to TRBD1. The CDR3 loop spans 19 amino acids. The germline V gene encodes CDR1 MDHEN and CDR2 SYDVKM. Trimming removed 7 bases from V and 3 bases from J; junction bases left unmatched: 18. The CDR3: CASTPRAGDRGRANQPQHF. The CDR3 DNA is TGTGCCAGCACCCCTAGGGCCGGGGACAGGGGACGCGCCAATCAGCCCCAGCATTTT.

V gene TRBV19 combines with J gene TRBJ2-3; D call uncertain. The CDR3 covers 13 residues. V lost 7 bases and J lost 0, with 8 bases in between. Germline V gene data show CDR1 as LNHDA and CDR2 as SQIVND (reference sequence). As DNA, the CDR3 is TGTGCCAGTACTCTGACTAGCACAGATACGCAGTATTTT. Its protein is CASTLTSTDTQYF.

This chain connects TRBV11-3 to TRBJ2-1, with a weak D call TRBD2 (6 bases). Germline V gene lookup returns CDR1 SGHNT and CDR2 YENEEA. Trimming stripped 3 bases from V and 15 bases from J, with 21 bases between. The CDR3 spans 14 residues. The DNA of the CDR3 is TGTGCCAGCAGCTTCCAAATGCCGGGACTCCGGATGTTCTTC. Its protein is CASSFQMPGLRMFF.